This T cell receptor beta chain was identified during a study of T cell repertoires in cytomegalovirus infection (dated by TCRdb to 2018 to 2020). Regarding the complete study: Alongside well-studied HLA-B-restricted epitopes, the peptide stimulations were aimed at recently identified HLA-C-restricted CMV epitopes, whose presentation resists viral immunomodulation. Donor HLA type was relevant to the analysis, as public TCR beta signatures indicated carriage of CMV infection together with the matching HLA type.

This clonotype has just a few counts. This receptor's antigen is unknown. No much larger clone is present one base from it, and per-base qualities are unavailable. Sequencing relied on an Illumina HiSeq 1500. TCRdb reanalyzed the raw reads on its own, using fastp at Q25 for trimming and MiXCR for clone calling, and kept in-frame beta chains. Records with the same CDR3 protein are collapsed into one entry carrying the most frequent genes and DNA. Within this sample are more than 300,000 distinct CDR3 sequences, with just under 35% of them counted one time only. The ten top clones hold around an eighth of the sample. Overall results and qualifications from the work: The ex vivo response was dominated by HLA-C-restricted CMV-specific TCR beta clonotypes, which also provided the single most frequent clonotype in two of eight donors. In both this cohort and an independent roughly 350-donor cohort, the cumulative frequency of public TCR beta family members distinguished carriers of CMV infection plus the relevant HLA type.

The sample's treatment or condition label is to be understood as: in vitro stimulation with specific CMV peptide epitopes to enrich CMV-specific T cells. The CDR3 has 12 amino acids, counting the end cysteine and phenylalanine. Only CDR3 DNA is held: 36 bases, read in frame from base 1. Sequences KGHSH (CDR1) and LQKENI (CDR2) are obtained from the germline V gene. At the junction V is shortened by 6 bases and J by 7 bases, with 10 bases in between. Sample: cultured PBMCs, taken from culture after CMV antigen stimulation. This chain is built from TRBV18 and TRBJ2-1; no confident D gene assignment can be made. This TCR was sampled from a human donor in good health (CMV status not recorded). Some clones in this sample may be carry-over from other donors' samples. The DNA is as follows: TGTGCCAGCTCCCCCCAGGAGAATGAGCAGTTCTTC. Its translation reads: CASSPQENEQFF.